This is a list of T cell receptor beta chains from one sample in a study of cytomegalovirus exposure and HLA in healthy donors. The table came from immunoSEQ multiplex PCR; TCRdb's copy has only in-frame clones and leaves some out. The data hold around 150,000 clones, with roughly four fifths observed a single time. Sequenced material: PBMCs. The source of these receptors is a man aged 18 to 29 in good health and CMV-seronegative. Both conserved end residues are part of each CDR3. The D gene is left open where the match is weak. Where a row states a size, it is once, few, many or the class of an expanded clone; other rows omit it.

v_call	d_call	j_call	clone_size	cdr3_aa	cdr3_nt
TRBV7-9	-	TRBJ1-1	-	CASSQNSGGGEAFF	TGTGCCAGCAGCCAAAATAGTGGGGGAGGTGAAGCTTTCTTT
TRBV10-1	TRBD2	TRBJ2-1	-	CASSFTSGALSYNEQFF	TGCGCCAGCAGTTTTACTAGCGGAGCCCTCTCCTACAATGAGCAGTTCTTC
TRBV4-1	-	TRBJ2-1	-	CASSQAGLYNEQFF	TGCGCCAGCAGCCAAGCGGGATTATACAATGAGCAGTTCTTC
TRBV2	TRBD1	TRBJ2-7	-	CASGDRGSYEQYF	TGTGCCAGCGGCGACAGGGGCTCCTACGAGCAGTACTTC
TRBV5-4	TRBD2	TRBJ2-3	once	CASSWGAPTSGFPTDTQYF	TGTGCCAGCAGCTGGGGGGCGCCGACTAGCGGATTCCCCACAGATACGCAGTATTTT
TRBV7-2	-	TRBJ2-5	-	CASSLAPGQETQYF	TGTGCCAGCAGCTTAGCTCCGGGCCAAGAGACCCAGTACTTC
TRBV4-2	TRBD2	TRBJ2-3	few	CASSQRLAADTQYF	TGTGCCAGCAGCCAACGACTAGCTGCAGATACGCAGTATTTT
TRBV23-1	-	TRBJ1-4	-	CASSRPGRGGREKLFF	TGCGCCAGCAGTCGTCCCGGGAGGGGCGGAAGGGAAAAACTGTTTTTT
TRBV19	TRBD1	TRBJ2-3	-	CASSIGTGHTDTQYF	TGTGCCAGTAGTATAGGGACAGGGCACACAGATACGCAGTATTTT
TRBV6-5	-	TRBJ1-5	-	CASSLNPDQPQHF	TGTGCCAGCAGCCTCAACCCGGATCAGCCCCAGCATTTT
TRBV18	TRBD1	TRBJ1-5	few	CASSLSGTGGNQPQHF	TGTGCCAGCTCACTGTCCGGGACAGGGGGGAATCAGCCCCAGCATTTT
TRBV7-9	-	TRBJ2-7	once	CASSLGQPPYEQYF	TGTGCCAGCAGCTTAGGACAGCCGCCCTACGAGCAGTACTTC
TRBV28	TRBD2	TRBJ2-7	-	CASSLTSDEQYF	TGTGCCAGCAGTCTTACTAGCGACGAGCAGTACTTC
TRBV29-1	-	TRBJ2-3	-	CSVEGSQKWRDTQYF	TGCAGCGTTGAAGGCTCTCAAAAGTGGAGAGATACGCAGTATTTT
TRBV7-9	TRBD1	TRBJ1-5	-	CSSSQVLGTAINQPQHF	TGTTCCAGCAGCCAAGTCCTCGGGACAGCGATCAATCAGCCCCAGCATTTT
TRBV7-2	TRBD2	TRBJ2-1	-	CASSQGTSGADEQFF	TGTGCCAGCAGCCAAGGGACTAGCGGGGCGGATGAGCAGTTCTTC
TRBV6-9	-	TRBJ2-7	-	CASSCVGLYEQYF	TGTGCCAGCAGTTGCGTGGGACTCTACGAGCAGTACTTC
TRBV30	TRBD2	TRBJ2-3	-	CASRVFAGGRDTQYF	TGTGCCTCCAGGGTGTTCGCGGGAGGGCGGGATACGCAGTATTTT
TRBV7-9	-	TRBJ2-7	-	CASSSLSGLRVSYEQYF	TGTGCCAGCAGCTCCCTGAGCGGGTTGAGGGTATCCTACGAGCAGTACTTC
TRBV7-2	-	TRBJ2-7	-	CASSLALGGYEQYF	TGTGCCAGCAGCTTAGCGCTGGGGGGCTACGAGCAGTACTTC
TRBV27	TRBD1	TRBJ2-4	-	CASSLLPGTDINIQYF	TGTGCCAGCAGTTTGCTCCCCGGGACAGATATTAACATTCAGTACTTC
TRBV9	TRBD1	TRBJ2-1	-	CASSPRDRVGDEQFF	TGTGCCAGCAGCCCCCGGGACAGGGTTGGGGATGAGCAGTTCTTC